The clone carrying this T cell receptor beta chain came up a few times. Its target is unknown. The junction and the germline gene differ at one end; a read error may be behind it. Looked up from germline, CDR1 is SQVTM and CDR2 is ANQGSEA. The CDR3 spans 13 residues. TCRdb reanalysed the 5' RACE reads using MiXCR and keeps one entry per CDR3 protein. The sample yields some 200,000 distinct CDR3 sequences, over 15% seen once. These data originate in a study of CD8 T cells in ankylosing spondylitis. Regarding the study as a whole: Previously reported in reactive arthritis synovial fluid and blood were some of the motif variants. Eight or nine highly homologous variants made up a TCR beta motif that seemed to typify ankylosing spondylitis blood.

The sequenced sample was blood, either unsorted or a sorted T cell fraction (not recorded which). This clonotype was sampled from a male donor between 5 and 29 years old with ankylosing spondylitis or in good health (not recorded which). The chain is built from TRBV29-1 and TRBJ1-5, with 7 bases lining up with TRBD1. The CDR3 DNA sequence: TGCAGCGTTAAAGACAGGGACGGTCAGCCCCAGCATTTT. Residues: CSVKDRDGQPQHF.